This T cell receptor beta chain was sequenced during a study of post-analysis software for immune sequencing data. Background on the study: Recorded disease courses covered relapsing-remitting, secondary progressive and progressive-relapsing multiple sclerosis. Some patients had no subtype annotation.

Prepared libraries of TCR beta cDNA carried unique molecular identifiers. TCRdb processed the PCR reads anew with MiXCR; each CDR3 protein has one entry. Here the sample spans a few hundred thousand distinct CDR3 sequences, around 37% being singletons. Study-wide points: Normalized Chao1 diversity was significantly lower in multiple sclerosis patients than in controls.

This clonotype was seen more than once but under ten times. Its cognate antigen is unknown. The receptor's source is a girl aged 5 to 17 with multiple sclerosis. Sequenced input: blood.

The CDR3 here is CASSPTSGGGGELFF. In DNA, the CDR3 is TGTGCCAGCAGCCCTACTAGCGGGGGAGGAGGGGAGCTGTTTTTT. The chain has TRBV12-3 or TRBV12-4 and TRBJ2-2; 11 bases match TRBD2. This CDR3 has 15 residues. The V gene end was trimmed by 6 bases and the J gene end by 8 bases; junction bases not matched to a gene: 8.